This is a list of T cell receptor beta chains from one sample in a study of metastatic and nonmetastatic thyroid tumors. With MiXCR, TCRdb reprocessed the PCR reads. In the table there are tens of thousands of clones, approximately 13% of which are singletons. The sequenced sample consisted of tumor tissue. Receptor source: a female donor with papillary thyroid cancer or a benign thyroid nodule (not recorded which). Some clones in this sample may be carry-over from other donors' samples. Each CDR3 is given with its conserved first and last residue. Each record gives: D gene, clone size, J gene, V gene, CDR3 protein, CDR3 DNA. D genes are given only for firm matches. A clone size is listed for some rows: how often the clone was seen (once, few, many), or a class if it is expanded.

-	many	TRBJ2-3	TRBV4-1	CASSQGTFTDTQYF	TGCGCCAGCAGCCAAGGGACATTCACAGATACGCAGTATTTT
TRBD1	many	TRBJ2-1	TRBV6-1	CASNPPGQGGNEQFF	TGTGCCAGCAATCCTCCGGGACAGGGTGGCAATGAGCAGTTCTTC
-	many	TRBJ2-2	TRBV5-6	CASSLAQGRGGELFF	TGTGCCAGCAGCTTGGCCCAGGGACGTGGCGGGGAGCTGTTTTTT
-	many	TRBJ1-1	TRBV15	CATSRLSGVAEAFF	TGTGCCACCAGCAGACTTTCAGGGGTGGCTGAAGCTTTCTTT
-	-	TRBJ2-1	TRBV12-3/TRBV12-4	CASSFLPGEQFF	TGTGCCAGCAGCTTTCTTCCGGGCGAGCAGTTCTTC
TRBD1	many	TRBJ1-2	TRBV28	CASSLKGAGGYTF	TGTGCCAGCAGTTTAAAGGGGGCGGGTGGCTACACCTTC
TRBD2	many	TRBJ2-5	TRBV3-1	CASSQGLAGDRETQYF	TGTGCCAGCAGCCAAGGACTAGCGGGAGACCGCGAGACCCAGTACTTC
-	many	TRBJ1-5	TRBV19	CASSISDSNQPQHF	TGTGCCAGTAGTATTTCGGATAGCAATCAGCCCCAGCATTTT
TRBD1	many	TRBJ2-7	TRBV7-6	CASSPRDRGLGEQYF	TGTGCCAGCAGCCCTCGGGACAGGGGTCTTGGCGAGCAGTACTTC
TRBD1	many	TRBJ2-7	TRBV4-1	CASSSRYGTGTPYEQYF	TGCGCCAGCAGCTCAAGATATGGGACAGGGACGCCATACGAGCAGTACTTC
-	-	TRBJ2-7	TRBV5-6	CGSNIRDYEQYF	TGTGGCAGCAACATCCGGGACTACGAGCAGTACTTC
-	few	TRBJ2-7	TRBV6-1	CASSQTVGSYEQYF	TGTGCCAGCAGCCAGACAGTGGGCTCCTACGAGCAGTACTTC
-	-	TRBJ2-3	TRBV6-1	CASSSGLPPSTDTQYF	TGTGCCAGCAGTTCAGGTCTGCCTCCTTCGACAGATACGCAGTATTTT
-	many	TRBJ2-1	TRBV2	CASSEVVVQFF	TGTGCCAGCAGTGAAGTTGTGGTTCAGTTCTTC
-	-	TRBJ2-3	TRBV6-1	CASHWAGGDTQYF	TGTGCCAGCCATTGGGCCGGGGGAGATACGCAGTATTTT
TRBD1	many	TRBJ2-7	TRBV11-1	CASSIRTGPYEQYF	TGTGCCAGCAGCATAAGGACAGGGCCCTACGAGCAGTACTTC
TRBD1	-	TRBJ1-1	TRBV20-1	CSAWTGQFPEAFF	TGCAGTGCTTGGACAGGGCAGTTCCCTGAAGCTTTCTTT
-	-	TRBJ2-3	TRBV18	CASSPRGVDTQYF	TGTGCCAGCTCACCACGGGGGGTAGATACGCAGTATTTT
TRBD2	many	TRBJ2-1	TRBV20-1	CSASRLAGGPWAYNEQFF	TGCAGTGCTAGCCGACTTGCGGGAGGGCCTTGGGCCTACAATGAGCAGTTCTTC
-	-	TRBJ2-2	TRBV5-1	CASILGHGRTGELFF	TGCGCCAGCATCTTGGGACACGGTAGAACCGGGGAGCTGTTTTTT
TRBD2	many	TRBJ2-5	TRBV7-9	CASSFLAGRGQETQYF	TGTGCCAGCAGCTTCCTAGCGGGACGGGGCCAAGAGACCCAGTACTTC
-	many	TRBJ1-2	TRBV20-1	CSAMGQWGAKDYTF	TGCAGTGCTATGGGCCAATGGGGGGCTAAAGACTACACCTTC
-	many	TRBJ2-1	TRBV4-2	CASSQEYREGEQFF	TGTGCCAGCAGCCAAGAATACAGGGAGGGTGAGCAGTTCTTC
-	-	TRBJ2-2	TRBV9	CASSVGAGTGELFF	TGTGCCAGCAGCGTGGGGGCGGGCACCGGGGAGCTGTTTTTT
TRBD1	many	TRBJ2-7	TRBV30	CASSSDRVSYEQYF	TGTGCCTCGTCATCTGACAGGGTAAGCTACGAGCAGTACTTC
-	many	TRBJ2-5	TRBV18	CASSPTQAVGETQYF	TGTGCCAGCTCACCAACCCAGGCCGTCGGGGAGACCCAGTACTTC
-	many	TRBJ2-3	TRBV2	CASRRKGLDTQYF	TGTGCCAGCAGGCGGAAAGGGTTAGATACGCAGTATTTT
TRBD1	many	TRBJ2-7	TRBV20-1	CSASGGTGVSEQYF	TGCAGTGCTAGTGGAGGGACAGGGGTATCCGAGCAGTACTTC
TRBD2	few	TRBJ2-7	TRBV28	CASNTSSGFAYEQYF	TGTGCCAGCAACACCTCTAGCGGGTTTGCCTACGAGCAGTACTTC
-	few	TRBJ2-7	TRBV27	CASSLKGTNEQYF	TGTGCCAGCAGTTTAAAAGGTACCAACGAGCAGTACTTC
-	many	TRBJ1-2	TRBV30	CAWSVPGDYGYTF	TGTGCCTGGAGTGTACCGGGGGACTATGGCTACACCTTC
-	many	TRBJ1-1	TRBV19	CASSPSLQGSAFF	TGTGCCAGTAGCCCCTCCCTACAGGGTTCGGCTTTCTTT
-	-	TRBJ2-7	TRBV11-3	CSSSAGPYEQYF	TGTTCCAGCAGCGCCGGGCCTTACGAGCAGTACTTC
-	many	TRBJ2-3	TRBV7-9	CASSLAGSTDTQYF	TGTGCCAGCAGCTTAGCGGGGTCCACAGATACGCAGTATTTT
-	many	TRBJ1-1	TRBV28	CASSLGRTEAFF	TGTGCCAGCAGTTTAGGGAGGACTGAAGCTTTCTTT
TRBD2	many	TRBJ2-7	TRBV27	CASSPGTSASYEQYF	TGTGCCAGCAGTCCCGGGACTAGCGCTTCCTACGAGCAGTACTTC
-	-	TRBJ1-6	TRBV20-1	CSARDGIDSPPLHF	TGCAGTGCTAGAGATGGTATCGACAGTCCACCCCTCCACTTT
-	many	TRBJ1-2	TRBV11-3	CASSLEASANYGYTF	TGTGCCAGCAGCTTAGAGGCGAGTGCTAACTATGGCTACACCTTC
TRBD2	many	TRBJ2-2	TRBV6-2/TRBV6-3	CASSRISGRGAGELFF	TGTGCCAGCAGCAGAATTAGCGGGAGAGGGGCCGGGGAGCTGTTTTTT
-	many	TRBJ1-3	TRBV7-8	CASSLMGGSGNTIYF	TGTGCCAGCAGCTTAATGGGGGGCTCTGGAAACACCATATATTTT
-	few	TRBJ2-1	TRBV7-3	CASGTGVDNERFF	TGTGCCAGCGGAACGGGAGTGGACAATGAGCGGTTCTTC
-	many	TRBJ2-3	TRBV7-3	CASSLKASGTDTQYF	TGTGCCAGCAGCTTAAAGGCCTCTGGCACAGATACGCAGTATTTT
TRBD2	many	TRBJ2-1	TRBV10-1	CAKKVPHSGRKVSDEQFF	TGCGCCAAAAAAGTTCCCCATAGCGGGAGAAAAGTTTCGGATGAGCAGTTCTTC
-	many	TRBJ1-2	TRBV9	CASSVGPTTGIYGYTF	TGTGCCAGCAGCGTAGGCCCCACTACCGGGATCTATGGCTACACCTTC
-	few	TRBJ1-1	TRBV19	CASRGGFTEDFF	TGTGCCAGTAGGGGGGGCTTCACTGAAGATTTCTTT
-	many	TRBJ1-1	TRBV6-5	CASSYSEWTEAFF	TGTGCCAGCAGTTACTCTGAGTGGACTGAAGCTTTCTTT
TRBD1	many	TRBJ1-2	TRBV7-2	CASSLVQGGRFGYTF	TGTGCCAGCAGCTTAGTTCAAGGGGGCAGGTTTGGCTACACCTTC
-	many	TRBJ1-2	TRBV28	CASKPTSLLYGYTF	TGTGCCAGCAAGCCGACGTCCTTACTTTATGGCTACACCTTC
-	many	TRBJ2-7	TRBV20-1	CSAREGSGYEQYF	TGCAGTGCTAGGGAGGGGAGCGGCTACGAGCAGTACTTC
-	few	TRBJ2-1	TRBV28	CASSPITSEQFF	TGTGCCAGCAGTCCGATAACGTCGGAGCAGTTCTTC
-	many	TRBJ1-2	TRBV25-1	CASYFNYGYTF	TGTGCCAGCTACTTTAACTATGGCTACACCTTC
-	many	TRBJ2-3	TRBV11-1	CASSFTLLVGSMTDTQYF	TGTGCCAGCAGCTTCACCCTCCTGGTGGGGTCAATGACAGATACGCAGTATTTT
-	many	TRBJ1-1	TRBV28	CASTINGGVTEAFF	TGTGCCAGCACCATAAACGGAGGGGTAACTGAAGCTTTCTTT
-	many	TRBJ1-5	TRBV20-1	CSARSWGSDQPQHF	TGCAGTGCTAGATCCTGGGGGTCGGATCAGCCCCAGCATTTT
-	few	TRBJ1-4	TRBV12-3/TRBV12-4	CASSLRGGGLFF	TGTGCCAGCAGTCTCAGGGGAGGAGGACTGTTTTTT
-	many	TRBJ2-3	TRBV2	CASSEALATDTQYF	TGTGCCAGCAGTGAAGCGCTAGCAACAGATACGCAGTATTTT
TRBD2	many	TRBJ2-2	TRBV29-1	CSVEGLAGGYTGELFF	TGCAGCGTTGAAGGACTAGCGGGAGGATACACCGGGGAGCTGTTTTTT
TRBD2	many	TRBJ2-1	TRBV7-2	CASSFSGRAWNEQFF	TGTGCCAGCAGCTTCAGCGGGAGGGCCTGGAATGAGCAGTTCTTC
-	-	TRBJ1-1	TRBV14	CASSQVGGNTEALF	TGTGCCAGCAGCCAAGTGGGAGGGAACACTGAAGCTTTATTT